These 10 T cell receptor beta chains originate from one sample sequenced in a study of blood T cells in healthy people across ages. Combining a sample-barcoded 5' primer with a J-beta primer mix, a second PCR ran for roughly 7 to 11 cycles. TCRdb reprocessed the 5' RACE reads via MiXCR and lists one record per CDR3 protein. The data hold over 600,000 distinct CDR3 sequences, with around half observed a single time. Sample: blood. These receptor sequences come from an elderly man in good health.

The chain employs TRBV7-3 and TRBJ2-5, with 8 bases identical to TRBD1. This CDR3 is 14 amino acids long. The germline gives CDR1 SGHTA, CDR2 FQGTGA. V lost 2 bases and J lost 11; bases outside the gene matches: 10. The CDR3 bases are TGTGCCAGCAGCTTATTTGGCAGGGGGCATGAGCAGTACTTC. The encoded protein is CASSLFGRGHEQYF.

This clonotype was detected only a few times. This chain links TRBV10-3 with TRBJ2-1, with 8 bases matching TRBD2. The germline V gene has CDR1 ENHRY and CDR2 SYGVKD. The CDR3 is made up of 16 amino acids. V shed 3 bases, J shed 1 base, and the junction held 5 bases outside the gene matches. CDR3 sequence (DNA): TGTGCCATCAGTGACGGCTCGGGAGGGTCCTACAATGAGCAGTTCTTC. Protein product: CAISDGSGGSYNEQFF.

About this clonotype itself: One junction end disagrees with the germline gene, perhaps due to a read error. The chain's CDR3 is CASCYSRGTHTQFF. As DNA, the CDR3 is TGTGCCAGCTGTTACTCGCGAGGCACACATACGCAGTTTTTT. The V and J genes are TRBV6-2 or TRBV6-3 and TRBJ2-3; D gene unclear. The CDR3 length is 14 residues. Germline values: CDR1 MNHEY, CDR2 SVGEGT.

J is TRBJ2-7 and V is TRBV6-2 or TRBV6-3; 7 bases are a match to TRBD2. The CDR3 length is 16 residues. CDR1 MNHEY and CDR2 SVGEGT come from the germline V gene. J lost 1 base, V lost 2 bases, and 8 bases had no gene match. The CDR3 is CASSYRLADLSYEQYF. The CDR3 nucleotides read TGTGCCAGCAGTTACCGGCTAGCGGACCTTTCCTACGAGCAGTACTTC.

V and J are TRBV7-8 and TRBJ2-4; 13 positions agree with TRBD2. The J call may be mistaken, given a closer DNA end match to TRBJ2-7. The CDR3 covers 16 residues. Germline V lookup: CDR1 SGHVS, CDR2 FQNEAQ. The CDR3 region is CASNVPGLAGSYEQYF. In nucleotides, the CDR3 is TGTGCCAGCAACGTACCGGGACTAGCGGGATCCTACGAGCAGTACTTC.

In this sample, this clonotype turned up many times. The CDR3 is CSAPEQGSYEQYF. CDR3 coding DNA: TGCAGTGCTCCGGAGCAGGGTTCCTACGAGCAGTACTTC. V and J are TRBV20-1 and TRBJ2-7, with a tentative D call TRBD1 (5 bases). CDR1 DFQATT and CDR2 SNEGSKA come from the germline V gene (reference sequence). The CDR3 has 13 residues. V was pared by 5 bases and J by 1 base, with 12 bases between.

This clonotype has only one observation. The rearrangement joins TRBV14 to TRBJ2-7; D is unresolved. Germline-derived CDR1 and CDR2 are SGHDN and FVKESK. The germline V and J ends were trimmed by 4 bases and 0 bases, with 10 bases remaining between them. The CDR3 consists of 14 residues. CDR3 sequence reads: CASSLYAGSYEQYF. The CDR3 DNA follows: TGTGCCAGCAGCCTGTACGCAGGCTCCTACGAGCAGTACTTC.

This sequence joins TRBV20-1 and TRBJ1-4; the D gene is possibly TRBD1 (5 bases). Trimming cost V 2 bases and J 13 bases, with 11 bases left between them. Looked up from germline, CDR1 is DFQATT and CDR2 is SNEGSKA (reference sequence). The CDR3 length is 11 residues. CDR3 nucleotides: TGCAGTGCTAGAAGACAAGACAGACTGTTTTTT. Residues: CSARRQDRLFF.

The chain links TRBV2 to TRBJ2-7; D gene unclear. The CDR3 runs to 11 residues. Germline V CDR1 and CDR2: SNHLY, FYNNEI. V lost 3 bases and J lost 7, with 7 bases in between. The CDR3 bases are TGTGCCAGCAGTGATCGCCGGGAGCAGTACTTC. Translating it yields CASSDRREQYF.

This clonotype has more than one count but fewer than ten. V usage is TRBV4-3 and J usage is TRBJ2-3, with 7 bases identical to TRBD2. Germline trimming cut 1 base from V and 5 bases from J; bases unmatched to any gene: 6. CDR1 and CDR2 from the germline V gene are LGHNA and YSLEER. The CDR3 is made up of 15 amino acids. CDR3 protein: CASSQGAGRRDTQYF. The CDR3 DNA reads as TGCGCCAGCAGCCAAGGAGCGGGACGGAGAGATACGCAGTATTTT.